Each of the 2 T cell receptor beta chains below was sequenced from the same sample in a study of blood T cell repertoires in COVID-19. The protocol was immunoSEQ multiplex PCR, while the TCRdb copy is restricted to in-frame clones and leaves out a portion. The sample yields 310,000 or so clones, around four fifths seen once. Sequenced input: peripheral blood. The receptors come from a woman between 45 and 60 years old with acute or convalescent COVID-19.

This chain links TRBV5-4 with TRBJ1-4; D is uncertain. Germline loops: CDR1 SGHNT, CDR2 YYREEE (reference sequence). V shed 2 bases and J shed 5 bases, with 13 bases lying between them. The CDR3 is 15 residues long. The CDR3 DNA follows: TGTGCCAGCAGCTTCTCCGGGTCGATAAATGAAAAACTGTTTTTT. Translated, it gives CASSFSGSINEKLFF.

The rearrangement joins TRBV5-1 to TRBJ2-3, with 10 bases lining up with TRBD1. Germline values: CDR1 SGHRS, CDR2 YFSETQ. The V segment lost 5 bases and the J segment 0 bases; nucleotides outside the gene matches: 0. The CDR3 totals 14 residues. The CDR3 coding sequence is TGCGCCAGCAGGGACAGGGGGAGCACAGATACGCAGTATTTT. Its translation: CASRDRGSTDTQYF.